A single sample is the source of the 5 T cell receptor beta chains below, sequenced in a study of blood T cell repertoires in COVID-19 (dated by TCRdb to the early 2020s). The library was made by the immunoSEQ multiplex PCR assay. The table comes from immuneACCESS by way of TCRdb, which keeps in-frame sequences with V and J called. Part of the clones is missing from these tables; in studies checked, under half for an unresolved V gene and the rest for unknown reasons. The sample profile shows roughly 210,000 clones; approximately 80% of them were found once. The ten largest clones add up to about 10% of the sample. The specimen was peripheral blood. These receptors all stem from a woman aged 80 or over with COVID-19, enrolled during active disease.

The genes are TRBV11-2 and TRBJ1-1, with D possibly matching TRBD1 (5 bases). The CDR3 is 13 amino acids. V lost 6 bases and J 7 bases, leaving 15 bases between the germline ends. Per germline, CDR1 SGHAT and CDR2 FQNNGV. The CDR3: CASRSQGVVEAFF. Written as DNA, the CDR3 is TGTGCCAGCAGATCTCAGGGTGTGGTTGAAGCTTTCTTT.

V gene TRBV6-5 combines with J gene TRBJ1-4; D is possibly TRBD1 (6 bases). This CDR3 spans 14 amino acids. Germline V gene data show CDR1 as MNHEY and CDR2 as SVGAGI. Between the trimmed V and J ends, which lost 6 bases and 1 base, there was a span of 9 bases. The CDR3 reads CASRGGGTNEKLFF. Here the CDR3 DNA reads TGTGCCAGCAGAGGGGGTGGAACTAATGAAAAACTGTTTTTT.

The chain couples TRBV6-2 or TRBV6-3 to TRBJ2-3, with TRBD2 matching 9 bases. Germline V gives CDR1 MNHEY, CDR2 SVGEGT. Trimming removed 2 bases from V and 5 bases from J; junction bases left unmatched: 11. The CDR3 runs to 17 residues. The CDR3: CASSYPLSSGGKDTQYF. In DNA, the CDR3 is TGTGCCAGCAGTTACCCCCTGAGTAGCGGGGGTAAAGATACGCAGTATTTT.

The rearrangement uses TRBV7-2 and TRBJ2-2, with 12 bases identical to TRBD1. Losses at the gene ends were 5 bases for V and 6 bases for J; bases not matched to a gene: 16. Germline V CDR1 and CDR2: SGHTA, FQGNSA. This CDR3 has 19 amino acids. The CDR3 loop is CASSPGTGGVLSRAGELFF. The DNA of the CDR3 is TGTGCCAGCAGCCCGGGGACAGGGGGCGTCCTTTCCCGAGCCGGGGAGCTGTTTTTT.

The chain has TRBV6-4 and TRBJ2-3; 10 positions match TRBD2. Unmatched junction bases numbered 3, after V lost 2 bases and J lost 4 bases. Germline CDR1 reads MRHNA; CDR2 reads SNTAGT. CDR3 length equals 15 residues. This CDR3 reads CASSDQSGGADTQYF. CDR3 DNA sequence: TGTGCCAGCAGTGACCAAAGCGGGGGGGCAGATACGCAGTATTTT.